This TCR beta chain was identified in a study of response to subunit inactivated influenza vaccine. Trimming removed 6 bases at V and 1 base at J, with 12 bases between. Germline V lookup: CDR1 KGHSH, CDR2 LQKENI. The CDR3 is 14 amino acids. TCRdb called the RT-PCR reads again in MiXCR, with one record for every CDR3 protein. The sample consists of fewer than 750,000 distinct CDR3 sequences, around 15% of them appearing once. Study-level findings and limits: Authors suggested seasonal influenza vaccinations each recruit few new T cells.

This clonotype was detected only a few times. Antigen unknown. The starting material was PBMCs from blood, obtained about 12 days after vaccination. The J gene is TRBJ1-1, the V gene TRBV18; D uncertain. This TCR was sampled from a man over 45 who received an inactivated influenza vaccine. Here the CDR3 DNA reads TGTGCCAGCTCCCCATTGGGAACGAACACTGAAGCTTTCTTT. Translated: CASSPLGTNTEAFF.